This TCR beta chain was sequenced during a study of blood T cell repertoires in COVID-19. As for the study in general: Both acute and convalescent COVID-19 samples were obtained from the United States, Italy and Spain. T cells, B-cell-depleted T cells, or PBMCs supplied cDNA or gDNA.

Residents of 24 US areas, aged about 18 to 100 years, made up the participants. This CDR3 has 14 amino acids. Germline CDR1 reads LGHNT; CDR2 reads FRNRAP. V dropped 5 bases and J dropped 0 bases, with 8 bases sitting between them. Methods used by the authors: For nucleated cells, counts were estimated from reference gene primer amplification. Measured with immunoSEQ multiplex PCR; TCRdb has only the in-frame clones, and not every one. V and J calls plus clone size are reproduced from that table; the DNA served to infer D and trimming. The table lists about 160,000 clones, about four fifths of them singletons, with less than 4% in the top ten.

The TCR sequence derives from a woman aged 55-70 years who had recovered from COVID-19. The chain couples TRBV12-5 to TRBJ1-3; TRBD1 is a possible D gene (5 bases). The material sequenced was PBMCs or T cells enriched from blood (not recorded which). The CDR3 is CASGQGLSGNTIYF. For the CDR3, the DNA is TGTGCTAGTGGTCAGGGCCTCTCTGGAAACACCATATATTTT.